The 6 T cell receptor beta chains below come from one sample, sequenced in a study of T cell responses to AZD1222 COVID-19 vaccine. Assay used: immunoSEQ multiplex PCR; TCRdb lists only in-frame clones, some missing. This table has 110,000 or so clones, around 89% appearing once. Sequenced material: peripheral blood, taken 28 days after the second AZD1222 dose. The receptors stem from an adult who received the AZD1222 COVID-19 vaccine.

CDR3 DNA: TGTGCCAGCAGCTCACGACAGGGGGTGTATTCACCCCTCCACTTT. Encoded protein: CASSSRQGVYSPLHF. This chain joins TRBV6-5 and TRBJ1-6; the match to TRBD1 covers 9 bases. Losses at the gene ends were 6 bases for V and 8 bases for J; bases not matched to a gene: 8. The CDR3 has 15 amino acids. Per the germline V gene, CDR1 is MNHEY and CDR2 is SVGAGI.

The chain carries TRBV12-2 and TRBJ1-1; TRBD1 was called by the table and not checked on the DNA. TRBV12-2 is a pseudogene. The CDR3 runs 16 residues. The CDR3 is CASRSQDRDRDTEAFF. CDR3 nucleotides: TGTGCAAGTCGCTCTCAAGACAGGGATAGGGACACTGAAGCTTTCTTT.

The chain has TRBV27 and TRBJ1-6; D is unclear. This CDR3 contains 16 residues. CDR1 is MNHEY and CDR2 is SMNVEV in the germline V gene (reference sequence). The V and J ends lost 5 bases and 0 bases respectively, with 11 bases between them. The CDR3 nucleotides are TGTGCCAGCAGTGGCGGCCACAGCTCCTATAATTCACCCCTCCACTTT. Translated: CASSGGHSSYNSPLHF.

This chain joins TRBV3-1 (or the pseudogene TRBV3-2) and TRBJ2-3; 9 bases fit TRBD2. V lost 4 bases to trimming and J lost 0 bases; unmatched junction nucleotides: 5. CDR3 length equals 16 residues. In germline, CDR1 is LGHDT, CDR2 YNNKEL (reference sequence). This CDR3 reads CASSLGLALSTDTQYF. The CDR3 nucleotides are TGTGCCAGCAGCCTTGGACTAGCGTTGAGCACAGATACGCAGTATTTT.

This rearrangement joins TRBV15 to TRBJ1-3; 8 bases align to TRBD1. Germline CDR1 and CDR2: LNHNV and YYDKDF (reference sequence). V shed 2 bases and J 2 bases; nucleotides not matched to a gene: 5. CDR3 size: 16 residues. The CDR3 loop is CATSRTLQGAGNTIYF. CDR3 DNA sequence: TGTGCCACCAGCAGAACATTACAGGGGGCTGGAAACACCATATATTTT.

The gene calls are TRBV23-1 and TRBJ1-3, with D perhaps TRBD1 (5 bases). TRBV23-1 is given ORF status, its function remaining uncertain. Trimming removed 0 bases from V and 3 bases from J, with 9 bases in between. The CDR3 is made up of 15 amino acids. The CDR3 coding sequence is TGCGCCAGCAGTCAATCTTGGACATATGGAAACACCATATATTTT. Protein: CASSQSWTYGNTIYF.